The 4 T cell receptor beta chains presented below share a single source sample, sequenced in a study of blood T cell repertoires in COVID-19. Sequencing was performed with immunoSEQ multiplex PCR; in TCRdb, only in-frame clones are kept and a portion is missing. The profile covers tens of thousands of clones, with roughly 75% appearing a single time and 38% taken by the ten largest. Input material: peripheral blood. Receptors originate from a man aged 80 or over with active or convalescent COVID-19.

The genes are TRBV6-5 and TRBJ2-7; D may be TRBD2 (6 bases). The CDR3 consists of 12 residues. Looked up from germline, CDR1 is MNHEY and CDR2 is SVGAGI. The V gene lost 4 bases and the J gene lost 7 bases, with 11 bases spanning the gap. CDR3 DNA: TGTGCCAGCAGTTTGGGCGGGGTAGAGCAGTACTTC. The encoded protein is CASSLGGVEQYF.

The rearrangement links TRBV2 to TRBJ2-1, with 8 bases aligning to TRBD1. This CDR3 spans 13 amino acids. Germline values: CDR1 SNHLY, CDR2 FYNNEI. V shed 6 bases and J 4 bases; nucleotides not matched to a gene: 2. CDR3 nucleotides: TGTGCCAGCAGGGACAGGGAGTACAATGAGCAGTTCTTC. The encoded protein is CASRDREYNEQFF.

This clone was counted once. V is TRBV5-1 and J is TRBJ1-1; 9 bases are a match to TRBD1. V was clipped by 3 bases and J by 6 bases; unmatched bases: 6. The CDR3 loop spans 14 amino acids. Germline V CDR1 and CDR2: SGHRS, YFSETQ. DNA for the CDR3: TGCGCCAGCAGCTGGGGACAGGGCAAGGCTGAAGCTTTCTTT. It yields the protein CASSWGQGKAEAFF.

This clone was seen once. The V call is TRBV6-2 or TRBV6-3, the J call TRBJ1-2; 7 nucleotides agree with TRBD1. Germline V gene data show CDR1 as MNHEY and CDR2 as SVGEGT. CDR3 length equals 15 residues. Germline trimming cut 6 bases from V and 7 bases from J; bases unmatched to any gene: 14. This CDR3 reads CASSRQGFLYGGYTF. The CDR3 coding sequence is TGTGCCAGCAGCCGACAGGGTTTCCTGTATGGTGGCTACACCTTC.